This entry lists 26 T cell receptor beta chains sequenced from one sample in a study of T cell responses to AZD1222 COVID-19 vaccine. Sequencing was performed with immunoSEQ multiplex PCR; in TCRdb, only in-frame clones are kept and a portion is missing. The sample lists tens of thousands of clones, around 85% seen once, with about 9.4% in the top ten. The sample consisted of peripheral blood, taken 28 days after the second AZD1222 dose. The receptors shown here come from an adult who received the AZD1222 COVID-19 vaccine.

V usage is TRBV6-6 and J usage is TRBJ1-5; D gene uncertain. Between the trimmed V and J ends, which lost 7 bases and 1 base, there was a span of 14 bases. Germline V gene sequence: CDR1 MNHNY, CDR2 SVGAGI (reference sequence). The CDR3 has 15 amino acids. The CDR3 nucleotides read TGTGCCAGCAACCCCGGACGAAGGAGCAATCAGCCCCAGCATTTT. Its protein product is CASNPGRRSNQPQHF.

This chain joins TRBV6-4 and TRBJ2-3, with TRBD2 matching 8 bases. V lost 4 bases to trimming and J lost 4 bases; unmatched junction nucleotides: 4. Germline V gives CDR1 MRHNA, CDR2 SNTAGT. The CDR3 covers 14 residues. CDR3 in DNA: TGTGCCAGCAGTGCGGGGGGGCGCCCAGATACGCAGTATTTT. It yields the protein CASSAGGRPDTQYF.

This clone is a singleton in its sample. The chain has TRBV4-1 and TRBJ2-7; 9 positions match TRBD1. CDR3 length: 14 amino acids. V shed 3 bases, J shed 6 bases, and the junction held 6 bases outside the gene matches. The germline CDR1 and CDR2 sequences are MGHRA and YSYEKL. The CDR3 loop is CASSQGQGRGEQYF. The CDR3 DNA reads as TGCGCCAGCAGCCAGGGACAGGGTCGGGGCGAGCAGTACTTC.

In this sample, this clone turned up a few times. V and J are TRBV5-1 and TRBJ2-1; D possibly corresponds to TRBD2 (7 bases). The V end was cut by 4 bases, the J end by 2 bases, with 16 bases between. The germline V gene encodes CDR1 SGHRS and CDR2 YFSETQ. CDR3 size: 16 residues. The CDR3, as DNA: TGCGCCAGCAGCCTTCCCGGGCGGGGGCCCTACAATGAGCAGTTCTTC. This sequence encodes CASSLPGRGPYNEQFF.

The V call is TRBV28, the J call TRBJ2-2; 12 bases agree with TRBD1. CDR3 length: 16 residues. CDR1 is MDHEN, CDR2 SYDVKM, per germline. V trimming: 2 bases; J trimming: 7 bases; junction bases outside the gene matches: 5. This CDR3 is CASSLGTGGSVGELFF. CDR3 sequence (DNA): TGTGCCAGCAGTTTAGGGACAGGGGGCTCTGTCGGGGAGCTGTTTTTT.

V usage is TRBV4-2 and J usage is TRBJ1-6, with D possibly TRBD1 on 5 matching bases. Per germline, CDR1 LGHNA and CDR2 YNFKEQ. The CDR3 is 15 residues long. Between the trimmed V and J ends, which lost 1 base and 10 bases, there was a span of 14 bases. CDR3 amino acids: CASSQVRGRGSPLHF. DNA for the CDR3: TGTGCCAGCAGCCAAGTTCGGGGGAGAGGATCACCCCTCCACTTT.

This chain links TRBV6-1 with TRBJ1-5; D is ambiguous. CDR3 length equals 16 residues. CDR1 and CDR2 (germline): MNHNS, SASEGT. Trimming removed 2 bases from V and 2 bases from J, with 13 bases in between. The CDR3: CASSEMTGGGNQPQHF. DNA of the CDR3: TGTGCCAGCAGTGAAATGACCGGAGGAGGCAATCAGCCCCAGCATTTT.

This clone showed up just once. CDR3 sequence: CAWTLDPTGITEAFF. The CDR3 region has the DNA TGTGCCTGGACCTTAGACCCAACCGGAATCACTGAAGCTTTCTTT. The V gene is TRBV30, the J gene TRBJ1-1; D remains ambiguous. Germline values: CDR1 GTSNPN, CDR2 SVGIG (reference sequence). The V and J ends lost 4 bases and 4 bases respectively, with 19 bases between them. The CDR3 is made up of 15 amino acids.

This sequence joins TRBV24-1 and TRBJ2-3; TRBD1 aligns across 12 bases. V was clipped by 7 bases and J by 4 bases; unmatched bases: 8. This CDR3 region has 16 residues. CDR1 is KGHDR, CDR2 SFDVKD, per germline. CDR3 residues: CATRKTGTGGPDTQYF. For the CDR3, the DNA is TGTGCCACCAGGAAAACCGGGACAGGGGGCCCAGATACGCAGTATTTT.

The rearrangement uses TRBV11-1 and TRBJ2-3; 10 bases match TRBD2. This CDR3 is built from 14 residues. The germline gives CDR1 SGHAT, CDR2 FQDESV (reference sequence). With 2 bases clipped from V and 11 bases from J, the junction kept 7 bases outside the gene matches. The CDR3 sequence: CASSLHSSGGVQYF. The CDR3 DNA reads TGTGCCAGCAGCTTACATTCTAGCGGGGGAGTGCAGTATTTT.

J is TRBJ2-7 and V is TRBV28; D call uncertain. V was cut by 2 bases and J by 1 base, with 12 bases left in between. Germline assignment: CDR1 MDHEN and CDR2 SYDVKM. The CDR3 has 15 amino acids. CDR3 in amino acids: CASSLNGLRSYEQYF. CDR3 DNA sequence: TGTGCCAGCAGTTTAAATGGCCTTCGATCCTACGAGCAGTACTTC.

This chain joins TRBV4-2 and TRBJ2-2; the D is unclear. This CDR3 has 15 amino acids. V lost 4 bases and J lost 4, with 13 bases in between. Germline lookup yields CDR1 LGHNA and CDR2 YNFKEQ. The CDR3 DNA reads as TGTGCCAGCAGCCCCGTCGGAGTAATCACCGGGGAGCTGTTTTTT. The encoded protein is CASSPVGVITGELFF.

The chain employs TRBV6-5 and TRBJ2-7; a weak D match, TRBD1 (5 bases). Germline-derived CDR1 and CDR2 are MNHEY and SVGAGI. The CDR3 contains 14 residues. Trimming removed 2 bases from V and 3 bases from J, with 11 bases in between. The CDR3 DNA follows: TGTGCCAGCAGTTACCGCAGGGTATTCTACGAGCAGTACTTC. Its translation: CASSYRRVFYEQYF.

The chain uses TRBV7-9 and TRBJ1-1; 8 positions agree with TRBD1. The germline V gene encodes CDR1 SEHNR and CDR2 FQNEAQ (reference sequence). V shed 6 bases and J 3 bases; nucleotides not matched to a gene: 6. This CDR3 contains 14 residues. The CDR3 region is CASSGAGGYTEAFF. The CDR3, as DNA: TGTGCCAGCAGTGGGGCAGGGGGCTACACTGAAGCTTTCTTT.

The CDR3, as DNA: TGTGCCACCAGCAGAGCCAGGGTAGGTCAGCCCCAGCATTTT. The encoded protein is CATSRARVGQPQHF. This chain links TRBV15 with TRBJ1-5; a possible D gene is TRBD1 (5 bases). The CDR3 consists of 14 residues. CDR1 is LNHNV and CDR2 is YYDKDF in the germline V gene (reference sequence). The ends were cut back, 1 base at V and 6 bases at J, with 10 bases in the middle.

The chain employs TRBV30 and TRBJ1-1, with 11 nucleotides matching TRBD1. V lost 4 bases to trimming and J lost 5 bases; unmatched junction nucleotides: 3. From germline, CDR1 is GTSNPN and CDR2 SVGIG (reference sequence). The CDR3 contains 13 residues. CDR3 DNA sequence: TGTGCCTGGAACAGGGACAGGGGGACTGAAGCTTTCTTT. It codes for CAWNRDRGTEAFF.

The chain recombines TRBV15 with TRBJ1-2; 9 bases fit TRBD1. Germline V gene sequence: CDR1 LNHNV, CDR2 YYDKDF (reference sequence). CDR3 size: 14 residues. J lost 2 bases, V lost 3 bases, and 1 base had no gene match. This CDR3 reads CATSRGTGNYGYTF. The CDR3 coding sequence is TGTGCCACCAGCAGGGGGACAGGGAACTATGGCTACACCTTC.

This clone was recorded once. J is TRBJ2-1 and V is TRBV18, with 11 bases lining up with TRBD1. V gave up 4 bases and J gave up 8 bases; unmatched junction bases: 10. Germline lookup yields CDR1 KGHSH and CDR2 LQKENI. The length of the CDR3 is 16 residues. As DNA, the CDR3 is TGTGCCAGCTCACTCGACTTGGACAGGGGGCAGTATGAGCAGTTCTTC. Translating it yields CASSLDLDRGQYEQFF.

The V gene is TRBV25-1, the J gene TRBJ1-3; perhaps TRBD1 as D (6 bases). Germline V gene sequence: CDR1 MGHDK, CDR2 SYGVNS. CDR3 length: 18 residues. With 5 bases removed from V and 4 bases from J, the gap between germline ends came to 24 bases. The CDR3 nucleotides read TGTGCCAGCAGTAAACCACAGGGTATTTTTCACCTAGGAAACACCATATATTTT. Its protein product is CASSKPQGIFHLGNTIYF.

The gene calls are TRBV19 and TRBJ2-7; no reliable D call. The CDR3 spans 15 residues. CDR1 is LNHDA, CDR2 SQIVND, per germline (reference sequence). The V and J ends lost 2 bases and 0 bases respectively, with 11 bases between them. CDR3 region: CASSISSKSSYEQYF. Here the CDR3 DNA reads TGTGCCAGTAGTATATCCAGTAAAAGCTCCTACGAGCAGTACTTC.

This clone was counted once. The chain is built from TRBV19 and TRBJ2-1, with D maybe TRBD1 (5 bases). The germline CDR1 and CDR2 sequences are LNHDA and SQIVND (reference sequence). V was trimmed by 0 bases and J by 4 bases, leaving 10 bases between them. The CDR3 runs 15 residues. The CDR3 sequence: CASSIEATEYNEQFF. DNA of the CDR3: TGTGCCAGTAGTATAGAGGCGACAGAGTACAATGAGCAGTTCTTC.

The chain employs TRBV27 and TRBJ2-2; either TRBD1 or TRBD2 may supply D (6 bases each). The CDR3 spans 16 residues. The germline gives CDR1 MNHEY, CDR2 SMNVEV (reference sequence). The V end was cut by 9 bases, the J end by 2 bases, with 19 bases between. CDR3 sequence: CASSHHGGYNTGELFF. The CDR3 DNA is TGTGCCAGTTCCCACCACGGGGGCTACAACACCGGGGAGCTGTTTTTT.

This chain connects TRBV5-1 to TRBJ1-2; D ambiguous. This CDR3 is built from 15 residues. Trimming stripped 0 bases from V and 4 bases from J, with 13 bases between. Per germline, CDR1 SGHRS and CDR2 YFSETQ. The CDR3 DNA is TGCGCCAGCAGCTTGGGCGTTGGAGACCTCTATGGCTACACCTTC. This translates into CASSLGVGDLYGYTF.

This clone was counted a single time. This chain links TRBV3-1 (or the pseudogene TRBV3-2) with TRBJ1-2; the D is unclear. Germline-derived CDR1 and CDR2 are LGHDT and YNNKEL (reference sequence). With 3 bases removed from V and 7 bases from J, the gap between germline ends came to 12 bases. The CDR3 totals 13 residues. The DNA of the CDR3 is TGTGCCAGCAGCCATGACGGAGGACGTGGCTACACCTTC. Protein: CASSHDGGRGYTF.

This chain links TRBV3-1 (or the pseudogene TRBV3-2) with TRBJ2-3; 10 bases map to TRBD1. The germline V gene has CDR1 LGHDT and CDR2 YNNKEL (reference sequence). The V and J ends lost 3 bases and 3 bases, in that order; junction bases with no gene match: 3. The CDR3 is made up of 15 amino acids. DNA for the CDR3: TGTGCCAGCAGCCAGGGGACAGGGGTGACAGATACGCAGTATTTT. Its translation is CASSQGTGVTDTQYF.

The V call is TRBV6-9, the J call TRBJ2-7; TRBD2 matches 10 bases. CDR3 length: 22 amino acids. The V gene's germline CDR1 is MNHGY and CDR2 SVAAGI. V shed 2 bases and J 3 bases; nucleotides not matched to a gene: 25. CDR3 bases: TGTGCCAGCAGTTATAGCGAGAAGGCTAGCGGGGGTTTAGGTTCCCCGAGCTACGAGCAGTACTTC. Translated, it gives CASSYSEKASGGLGSPSYEQYF.